The rows below give T cell receptor beta chains drawn from one sample of a study of blood T cell repertoires in COVID-19. Produced via immunoSEQ multiplex PCR; TCRdb's table is partial and in-frame only. The data show 250,000 or so clones, about 88% seen once. The specimen was PBMCs or T cells enriched from blood (not recorded which). These receptors were taken from a woman aged 50 to 60 who had been exposed to COVID-19. The CDR3 runs from the conserved cysteine through the conserved F or W. Each record gives: clone size, D gene, V gene, J gene, CDR3 protein, CDR3 DNA. A D gene is named only where the DNA matches it firmly. Not every row has a clone size; where given, it reads once, few, many or a size class.

.	.	TRBV29-1	TRBJ2-1	CSVAPSGEQFF	TGCAGCGTTGCCCCGAGTGGTGAGCAGTTCTTC
.	TRBD1	TRBV30	TRBJ1-2	CAWSRIRDRPYYGYTF	TGTGCCTGGAGTCGTATTCGGGACAGGCCCTATTATGGCTACACCTTC
.	.	TRBV10-1	TRBJ2-2	CASKETATGELFF	TGCGCCAGCAAAGAGACAGCTACCGGGGAGCTGTTTTTT
.	TRBD1	TRBV7-2	TRBJ1-1	CASSRDRGTNTEAFF	TGTGCCAGCAGCCGGGACAGGGGGACGAACACTGAAGCTTTCTTT
.	.	TRBV13	TRBJ2-3	CASSLQGFGTDTQYF	TGTGCCAGCAGCTTGCAGGGGTTTGGCACAGATACGCAGTATTTT
once	TRBD1	TRBV7-2	TRBJ2-5	CASSSGQGAYQETQYF	TGTGCCAGCAGCTCTGGACAGGGGGCGTACCAAGAGACCCAGTACTTC
.	TRBD2	TRBV7-2	TRBJ2-2	CAVRRRGGPGELFF	TGTGCCGTCCGTCGGCGGGGGGGCCCCGGGGAGCTGTTTTTT
.	.	TRBV10-1	TRBJ1-5	CASSESSSSNQPQHF	TGCGCCAGCAGTGAGTCTAGTAGTAGCAATCAGCCCCAGCATTTT
few	.	TRBV3-1/TRBV3-2	TRBJ1-1	CASSSTVNTEAFF	TGTGCCAGCAGTTCGACAGTGAACACTGAAGCTTTCTTT
.	.	TRBV28	TRBJ1-5	CASEGDNQPQHF	TGTGCCAGCGAGGGGGACAATCAGCCCCAGCATTTT
.	.	TRBV21-1	TRBJ1-1	CASSKALQGGSSTEAFF	TGTGCCAGCAGCAAGGCACTACAGGGGGGATCGAGTACTGAAGCTTTCTTT
once	TRBD2	TRBV5-1	TRBJ2-4	CASSAGGAGNIQYF	TGCGCCAGCAGCGCCGGGGGGGCCGGAAACATTCAGTACTTC
.	.	TRBV27	TRBJ1-4	CASSLRPGLSEKLFF	TGTGCCAGCAGTTTACGGCCAGGGTTATCCGAAAAACTGTTTTTT
.	TRBD2	TRBV11-1	TRBJ2-5	CASSPPGLAAETQYF	TGTGCCAGCAGCCCTCCGGGACTAGCGGCAGAGACCCAGTACTTC
.	.	TRBV7-2	TRBJ1-1	CASSTYRVGTEAFF	TGTGCCAGCAGCACTTACAGGGTTGGCACTGAAGCTTTCTTT
.	.	TRBV25-1	TRBJ1-5	CASSDRDNQPQHF	TGTGCCAGCAGTGACAGGGACAATCAGCCCCAGCATTTT
.	TRBD1	TRBV30	TRBJ1-1	CAWSERTGHTEAFF	TGTGCCTGGAGTGAAAGGACAGGACACACTGAAGCTTTCTTT
once	.	TRBV5-1	TRBJ1-6	CASSFDGDIQSPLHF	TGCGCCAGCAGCTTCGATGGGGACATTCAATCACCCCTCCACTTT
.	TRBD1	TRBV19	TRBJ1-1	CASSPPGQGGTEAFF	TGTGCCAGTTCCCCGCCGGGACAGGGGGGCACTGAAGCTTTCTTT
.	TRBD1	TRBV10-2	TRBJ1-6	CASTGQGHSPLHF	TGCGCCAGCACCGGACAGGGTCATTCACCCCTCCACTTT
.	.	TRBV6-2/TRBV6-3	TRBJ1-3	CASSPDSYSGNTIYF	TGTGCCAGCAGTCCCGACAGCTACTCTGGAAACACCATATATTTT
.	TRBD1	TRBV9	TRBJ1-1	CASSVSPGTVNTEAFF	TGTGCCAGCAGCGTTTCTCCCGGGACAGTGAACACTGAAGCTTTCTTT
few	.	TRBV6-5	TRBJ1-3	CASRTDPSGNTIYF	TGTGCCAGCAGGACAGACCCCTCTGGAAACACCATATATTTT
.	TRBD1	TRBV13	TRBJ2-7	CASSLGHGQVSYEQYF	TGTGCCAGCAGCTTAGGTCACGGACAGGTATCCTACGAGCAGTACTTC
.	.	TRBV9	TRBJ2-3	CASSLRPSADTQYF	TGTGCCAGCAGCCTAAGGCCCAGCGCAGATACGCAGTATTTT
many	.	TRBV6-4	TRBJ1-1	CASRSTGQNTEAFF	TGTGCCAGCAGATCGACAGGACAGAACACTGAAGCTTTCTTT
.	TRBD1	TRBV7-8	TRBJ2-3	CASSPDRVFLTDTQYF	TGTGCCAGCAGCCCCGACAGGGTCTTCCTCACAGATACGCAGTATTTT
.	TRBD1	TRBV29-1	TRBJ1-2	CSVGQGASYYGYTF	TGCAGCGTTGGCCAGGGGGCCTCCTACTATGGCTACACCTTC
.	.	TRBV30	TRBJ1-2	CAGAMLGNHGYTF	TGTGCCGGGGCGATGTTGGGTAATCATGGCTACACCTTC
.	.	TRBV5-1	TRBJ1-1	CASSSAPNRDTEAFF	TGCGCCAGCAGCTCGGCGCCAAACAGGGATACTGAAGCTTTCTTT
.	.	TRBV4-3	TRBJ2-7	CASSQGASGGYEQYF	TGCGCCAGCAGCCAAGGGGCGTCCGGGGGCTACGAGCAGTACTTC